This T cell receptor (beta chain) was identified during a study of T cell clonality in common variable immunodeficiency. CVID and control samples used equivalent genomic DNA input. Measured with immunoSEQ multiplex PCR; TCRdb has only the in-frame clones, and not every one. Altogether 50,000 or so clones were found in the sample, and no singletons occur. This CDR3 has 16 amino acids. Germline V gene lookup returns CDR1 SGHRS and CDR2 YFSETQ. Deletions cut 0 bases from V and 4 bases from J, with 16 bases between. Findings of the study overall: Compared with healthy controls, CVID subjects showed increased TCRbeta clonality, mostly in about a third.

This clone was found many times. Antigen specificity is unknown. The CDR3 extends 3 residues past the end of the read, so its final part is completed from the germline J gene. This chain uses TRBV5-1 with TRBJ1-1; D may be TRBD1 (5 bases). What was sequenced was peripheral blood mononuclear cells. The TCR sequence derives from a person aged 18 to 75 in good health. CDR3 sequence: CASSLDGGRVVTEAFF. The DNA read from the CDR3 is TGCGCCAGCAGCTTGGATGGCGGCAGGGTGGTCACTGAA. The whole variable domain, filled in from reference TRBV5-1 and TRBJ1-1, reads KAGVTQTPRYLIKTRGQQVTLSCSPISGHRSVSWYQQTPGQGLQFLFEYFSETQRNKGNFPGRFSGRQFSNSRSEMNVSTLELGDSALYLCASSLDGGRVVTEAFFGQGTRLTVV.